Below are 24 T cell receptor beta chains sequenced from a single sample in a study of human T cells and chemical hapten exposure. Time point noted: pre-sensitization, week 0. The treatment: therapeutic diphenylcyclopropenone sensitization with weekly scalp DPC. From the RACE reads, TCRdb called clonotypes with MiXCR, one entry per CDR3 protein. The table lists 80,000 to 95,000 distinct CDR3 sequences, 8% to 10% of them singletons. This specimen was whole blood, taken in connection with sensitization to the hapten diphenylcyclopropenone (DPC). The receptor set was obtained from a woman aged 40 to 50 with alopecia areata. Some clones in this sample may be carry-over from other donors' samples.

This clonotype has at least ten counts. The chain recombines TRBV19 with TRBJ1-5, with D unclear. The CDR3 totals 12 residues. From germline, CDR1 is LNHDA and CDR2 SQIVND (reference sequence). V lost 5 bases and J 6 bases, leaving 8 bases between the germline ends. The CDR3 region is CASSLGPQPQHF. In DNA form, the CDR3 reads TGTGCCAGTAGTTTAGGACCTCAGCCCCAGCATTTT.

Ten or more counts support this clonotype. The chain is built from TRBV18 and TRBJ2-2; D ambiguous. This CDR3 is built from 17 residues. The germline gives CDR1 KGHSH, CDR2 LQKENI. Trimming removed 0 bases at V and 2 bases at J, with 13 bases between. The CDR3 sequence is CASSPPDLFGNTGELFF. CDR3 in DNA: TGTGCCAGCTCACCACCCGACCTATTCGGAAACACCGGGGAGCTGTTTTTT.

The count of this clonotype is one. A read error may be the cause here, since a much bigger clone is one base away. The V gene is TRBV24-1, the J gene TRBJ2-2; D uncertain. Germline V gives CDR1 KGHDR, CDR2 SFDVKD. This CDR3 has 16 amino acids. The CDR3 spells CATSDRPRKNIGELFF. CDR3 nucleotide sequence: TGTGCCACCAGTGACCGGCCTAGGAAGAACATCGGGGAGCTGTTTTTT.

The chain uses TRBV7-9 and TRBJ2-2; TRBD2 is a possible D gene (5 bases). The CDR3 sequence is 15 residues long. Looked up from germline, CDR1 is SEHNR and CDR2 is FQNEAQ (reference sequence). V lost 2 bases and J lost 0, with 7 bases in between. The CDR3 coding sequence is TGTGCCAGCAGCTTAAGGACTGCGAACACCGGGGAGCTGTTTTTT. Encoded protein: CASSLRTANTGELFF.

At least ten counts were recorded for this clonotype. The gene calls are TRBV29-1 and TRBJ1-1, with TRBD1 as a possible D gene (5 bases). Germline loops: CDR1 SQVTM, CDR2 ANQGSEA. The ends were cut back, 3 bases at V and 1 base at J, with 6 bases in the middle. The CDR3 spans 12 residues. The CDR3 loop is CSVDRENTEAFF. The CDR3 DNA reads as TGCAGCGTTGACAGGGAGAACACTGAAGCTTTCTTT.

This clonotype turned up a few times. The chain uses TRBV4-3 and TRBJ2-1; weak D call: TRBD2 (6 bases). With 0 bases removed from V and 2 bases from J, the gap between germline ends came to 8 bases. There are 15 residues in the CDR3. Germline CDR1 is LGHNA and CDR2 is YSLEER. CDR3 residues: CASSQDSGAYNEQFF. As DNA, the CDR3 is TGCGCCAGCAGCCAAGATTCGGGGGCCTACAATGAGCAGTTCTTC.

This clonotype occurred many times. Relative to the germline gene, one junction end is altered; a read error may explain this. CDR3 residues: CARSFRDRLFQMKF. CDR3 nucleotides: TGTGCCAGAAGCTTCCGGGACAGGCTATTTCAGATGAAGTTT. V and J are TRBV5-3 and TRBJ1-3, with 8 positions matching TRBD1. TRBV5-3 is flagged as an ORF with uncertain function. The CDR3 is 14 residues long.

This clonotype was counted a few times. CDR3 in amino acids: CASSYRGGPTDTQYF. CDR3 coding DNA: TGTGCCAGCAGTTACCGGGGGGGCCCCACAGATACGCAGTATTTT. J is TRBJ2-3 and V is TRBV6-6; 8 bases align to TRBD2. The J segment lost 2 bases and the V segment lost 2 bases, leaving 3 bases of the junction unmatched. Looked up from germline, CDR1 is MNHNY and CDR2 is SVGAGI (reference sequence). CDR3 length: 15 amino acids.

This clonotype was seen at least ten times. This rearrangement joins TRBV25-1 to TRBJ1-6; D is unclear. The ends were cut back, 3 bases at V and 8 bases at J, with 5 bases in the middle. The CDR3 has 12 residues. Germline V gives CDR1 MGHDK, CDR2 SYGVNS. The CDR3 reads CASSESHSPLHF. DNA for the CDR3: TGTGCCAGCAGTGAGTCGCATTCACCCCTCCACTTT.

The sample holds many counts of this clonotype. V usage is TRBV3-1 and J usage is TRBJ2-7, with 9 nucleotides matching TRBD1. This CDR3 has 15 amino acids. Germline CDR1 and CDR2: LGHDT and YNNKEL (reference sequence). Trimming removed 4 bases from V and 2 bases from J; junction bases left unmatched: 6. CDR3: CASSRPGQGTYEQYF. CDR3 nucleotide sequence: TGTGCCAGCAGCCGACCGGGACAGGGTACCTACGAGCAGTACTTC.

At least ten counts were recorded for this clonotype. V and J are TRBV4-1 and TRBJ2-3; TRBD2 agrees at 8 bases. CDR1 is MGHRA, CDR2 YSYEKL, per germline. V gave up 1 base and J gave up 2 bases; unmatched junction bases: 5. The CDR3 spans 16 residues. The CDR3 coding sequence is TGCGCCAGCAGCCAAGCTCCTAGCGGGTACACAGATACGCAGTATTTT. This encodes CASSQAPSGYTDTQYF.

This clonotype was counted between two and nine times. The chain combines TRBV9 with TRBJ2-6; D call uncertain. CDR1 SGDLS and CDR2 YYNGEE come from the germline V gene. This CDR3 contains 16 residues. V was trimmed by 3 bases and J by 0 bases, leaving 10 bases between them. The CDR3 nucleotides are TGTGCCAGCAGCGCCGTATACACCTCTGGGGCCAACGTCCTGACTTTC. It is translated as CASSAVYTSGANVLTF.

This clonotype was observed a few times. The chain couples TRBV5-1 to TRBJ2-5; D unresolved. The CDR3 totals 15 residues. Germline CDR1 is SGHRS and CDR2 is YFSETQ. The ends were cut back, 2 bases at V and 5 bases at J, with 16 bases in the middle. DNA of the CDR3: TGCGCCAGCAGCTTCCCCCAGACTGTGCGGGAGACCCAGTACTTC. This encodes CASSFPQTVRETQYF.

At least ten counts were recorded for this clonotype. At one end the junction does not follow the germline gene, possibly because of a read error. J is TRBJ1-1 and V is TRBV20-1; D is unclear. The CDR3 covers 12 residues. Germline V gene sequence: CDR1 DFQATT, CDR2 SNEGSKA (reference sequence). CDR3 nucleotide sequence: TGCAGTGCAAGAGGCCGGGCAGCTGAAGCTTTCTTT. Protein sequence: CSARGRAAEAFF.

The V gene is TRBV9, the J gene TRBJ1-6; the match to TRBD1 covers 8 bases. This CDR3 is 15 amino acids long. The V and J ends lost 0 bases and 10 bases, in that order; junction bases with no gene match: 6. Germline loops: CDR1 SGDLS, CDR2 YYNGEE. The CDR3 bases are TGTGCCAGCAGCGTAGGACAGGGGTCAGGATCACCCCTCCACTTT. This sequence encodes CASSVGQGSGSPLHF. The whole variable domain, remainder taken from reference TRBV9 and TRBJ1-6, is DSGVTQTPKHLITATGQRVTLRCSPRSGDLSVYWYQQSLDQGLQFLIQYYNGEERAKGNILERFSAQQFPDLHSELNLSSLELGDSALYFCASSVGQGSGSPLHFGNGTRLTVT.

The chain has TRBV2 and TRBJ1-1; no reliable D call. V gave up 1 base and J gave up 3 bases, with 9 bases separating them. Germline CDR1 is SNHLY and CDR2 is FYNNEI. The length of the CDR3 is 14 residues. The CDR3 loop is CASSEVQKYTEAFF. CDR3 nucleotides: TGTGCCAGCAGTGAAGTCCAGAAATACACTGAAGCTTTCTTT.

This clonotype was observed at least ten times. This chain's CDR3 is CASSSGAKGEQYF. CDR3 DNA sequence: TGTGCCAGCAGTTCAGGGGCCAAGGGCGAGCAGTACTTC. The genes are TRBV6-5 and TRBJ2-7; D is perhaps TRBD1 (6 bases). CDR1 and CDR2 from the germline V gene are MNHEY and SVGAGI. Deletions cut 4 bases from V and 6 bases from J, with 13 bases between. There are 13 residues in the CDR3.

About this clonotype: Possible read error: a much larger clone is one base away. The V gene is TRBV9, the J gene TRBJ1-3, with D hard to call. CDR1 is SGDLS, CDR2 YYNGEE, per germline. There are 13 residues in the CDR3. The V gene lost 0 bases and the J gene lost 6 bases, with 7 bases spanning the gap. The CDR3, as DNA: TGTGCCAGCAGCGTAGAAACTAAAAACACCATATATTTT. The encoded protein is CASSVETKNTIYF.

This clonotype was counted ten times or more. The chain has TRBV7-2 and TRBJ2-5; possibly TRBD1 for D (6 bases). Germline V gene sequence: CDR1 SGHTA, CDR2 FQGNSA. Trimming pared 0 bases from V and 7 bases from J, leaving 12 bases between. The CDR3 consists of 14 residues. The CDR3 protein is CASSLAGAVGTQYF. CDR3 coding DNA: TGTGCCAGCAGCTTAGCGGGGGCCGTAGGGACCCAGTACTTC. The full variable domain, with the rest looked up from reference TRBV7-2 and TRBJ2-5, is GAGVSQSPSNKVTEKGKDVELRCDPISGHTALYWYRQSLGQGLEFLIYFQGNSAPDKSGLPSDRFSAERTGGSVSTLTIQRTQQEDSAVYLCASSLAGAVGTQYFGPGTRLLVL.

The CDR3 loop reads CASSLMGIRNTEAFF. DNA of the CDR3: TGTGCCAGCAGCTTAATGGGCATTAGGAACACTGAAGCTTTCTTT. The V and J genes are TRBV7-3 and TRBJ1-1; D is uncertain. The CDR3 runs 15 residues. With 1 base removed from V and 1 base from J, the gap between germline ends came to 10 bases. Germline V lookup: CDR1 SGHTA, CDR2 FQGTGA.

This clonotype was seen ten or more times. The CDR3, as DNA: TGTGCCAGCAGCCCGCTGGGGGCCGGGGAGCTGTTTTTT. Translation gives CASSPLGAGELFF. The chain links TRBV3-1 to TRBJ2-2; D is possibly TRBD1 or TRBD2 (5 bases each). The CDR3 sequence is 13 residues long. Trimming cost V 4 bases and J 6 bases, with 9 bases left between them. Per germline, CDR1 LGHDT and CDR2 YNNKEL (reference sequence). The full variable domain, completed using reference TRBV3-1 and TRBJ2-2, is DTAVSQTPKYLVTQMGNDKSIKCEQNLGHDTMYWYKQDSKKFLKIMFSYNNKELIINETVPNRFSPKSPDKAHLNLHINSLELGDSAVYFCASSPLGAGELFFGEGSRLTVL.

In its sample, this clonotype was seen once. This may come from a read error, since a much larger clone is one base off. This CDR3 is CASSQTSGNTIYF. As DNA, the CDR3 is TGTGCCAGCAGTCAAACCTCTGGAAACACCATATATTTT. The chain links TRBV7-2 to TRBJ1-3, with unresolved D. Germline values: CDR1 SGHTA, CDR2 FQGNSA. V dropped 6 bases and J dropped 0 bases, with 6 bases sitting between them. The CDR3 has 13 amino acids. Full variable domain (outside the CDR3, taken from reference TRBV7-2 and TRBJ1-3): GAGVSQSPSNKVTEKGKDVELRCDPISGHTALYWYRQSLGQGLEFLIYFQGNSAPDKSGLPSDRFSAERTGGSVSTLTIQRTQQEDSAVYLCASSQTSGNTIYFGEGSWLTVV.

This clonotype appeared a few times. The chain couples TRBV6-5 to TRBJ1-2; D ambiguous. CDR3 length: 11 residues. In germline, CDR1 is MNHEY, CDR2 SVGAGI. Trimming removed 2 bases from V and 14 bases from J, with 12 bases in between. The CDR3 DNA reads TGTGCCAGCAGTTACCCCCCGTTTGTAACCTTC. Translated: CASSYPPFVTF.

This clonotype was counted ten times or more. V gene TRBV7-2 combines with J gene TRBJ2-6, with D perhaps TRBD1 or TRBD2 (6 bases each). V was clipped by 6 bases and J by 0 bases, with 18 bases between them. This CDR3 region has 18 residues. Looked up from germline, CDR1 is SGHTA and CDR2 is FQGNSA. The CDR3 coding sequence is TGTGCCAGCAGTAAGGAGGGGGTGACGCGCTCTGGGGCCAACGTCCTGACTTTC. Translated, it gives CASSKEGVTRSGANVLTF.